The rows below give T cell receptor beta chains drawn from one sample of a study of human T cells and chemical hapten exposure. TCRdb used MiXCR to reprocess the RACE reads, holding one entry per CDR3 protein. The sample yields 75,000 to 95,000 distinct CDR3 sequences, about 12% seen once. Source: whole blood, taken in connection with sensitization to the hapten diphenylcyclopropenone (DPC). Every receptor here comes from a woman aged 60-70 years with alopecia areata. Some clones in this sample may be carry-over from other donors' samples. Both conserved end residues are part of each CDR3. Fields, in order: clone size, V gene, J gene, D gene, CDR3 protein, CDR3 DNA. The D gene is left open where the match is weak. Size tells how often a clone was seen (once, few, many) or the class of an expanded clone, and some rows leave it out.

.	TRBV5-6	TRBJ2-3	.	CASSLTGQFTDTQYF	TGTGCCAGCAGCCTCACCGGACAGTTCACAGATACGCAGTATTTT
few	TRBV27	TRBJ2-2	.	CASTPGDTGELFF	TGTGCCAGCACGCCCGGGGACACCGGGGAGCTGTTTTTT
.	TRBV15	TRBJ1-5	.	CATSRDLAQNSNQPQHF	TGTGCCACCAGCAGAGATTTGGCACAGAATAGCAATCAGCCCCAGCATTTT
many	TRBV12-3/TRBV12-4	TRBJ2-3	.	CASSLYGRGDTQYF	TGTGCCAGCAGTTTATACGGGAGAGGCGATACGCAGTATTTT
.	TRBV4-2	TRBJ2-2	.	CASSQEGGLANTGELFF	TGTGCCAGCAGCCAAGAGGGTGGGCTAGCGAACACCGGGGAGCTGTTTTTT
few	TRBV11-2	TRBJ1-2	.	CASSLDRYYGYTF	TGTGCCAGCAGCCTGGACCGATACTATGGCTACACCTTC
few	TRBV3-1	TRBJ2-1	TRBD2	CASSLSSGGAWDEQFF	TGTGCCAGCAGCCTTTCTAGCGGGGGGGCCTGGGATGAGCAGTTCTTC
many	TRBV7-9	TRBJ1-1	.	CASRPDSSTEAFF	TGTGCCAGCAGGCCCGACAGTAGTACTGAAGCTTTCTTT
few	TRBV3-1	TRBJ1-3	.	CASSQESPGNTIYF	TGTGCCAGCAGCCAAGAGAGTCCTGGAAACACCATATATTTT
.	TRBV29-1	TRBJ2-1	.	CSVSDDKGPHGDEQFF	TGCAGCGTTTCCGACGACAAGGGACCTCACGGGGATGAGCAGTTCTTC
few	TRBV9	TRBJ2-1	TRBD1	CASSVAGVRGPNNEQFF	TGTGCCAGCAGCGTAGCAGGGGTCAGGGGGCCCAACAATGAGCAGTTCTTC
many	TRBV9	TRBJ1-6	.	CASSLLSASPLHF	TGTGCCAGCAGCCTCCTATCGGCGTCACCCCTCCACTTT
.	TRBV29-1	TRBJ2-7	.	CSAQQGRTYEQYF	TGCAGCGCCCAGCAGGGGAGAACCTACGAGCAGTACTTC
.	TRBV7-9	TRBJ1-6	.	CASSLVIPSSPLHF	TGTGCCAGCAGCTTAGTGATCCCTAGTTCACCCCTCCACTTT
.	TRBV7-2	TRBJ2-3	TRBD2	CASSTGLAGKADTQYF	TGTGCCAGCAGCACCGGACTAGCGGGGAAGGCAGATACGCAGTATTTT
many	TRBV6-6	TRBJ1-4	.	CASSFEPYNEKLFF	TGTGCCAGCAGTTTTGAACCTTATAATGAAAAACTGTTTTTT
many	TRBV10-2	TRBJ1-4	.	CASSAGTDLEKLFF	TGCGCCAGCAGTGCAGGGACTGACCTTGAAAAACTGTTTTTT
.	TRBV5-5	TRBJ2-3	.	CASSLAEGGWSDTQYF	TGTGCCAGCAGCTTGGCTGAGGGGGGCTGGTCAGATACGCAGTATTTT
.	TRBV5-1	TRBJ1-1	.	CASSWGSMNTEAFF	TGCGCCAGCAGCTGGGGAAGTATGAACACTGAAGCTTTCTTT
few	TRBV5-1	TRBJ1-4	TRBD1	CASRPWTGTTNEKLFF	TGCGCCAGCAGGCCCTGGACAGGGACAACTAATGAAAAACTGTTTTTT
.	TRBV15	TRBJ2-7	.	CATSRTPGPWDEQYF	TGTGCCACCAGCAGAACCCCGGGACCCTGGGACGAGCAGTACTTC
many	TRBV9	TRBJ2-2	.	CASSPLPLNTGELFF	TGTGCCAGCAGCCCCCTTCCCCTTAACACCGGGGAGCTGTTTTTT
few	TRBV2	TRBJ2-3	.	CASSGQGGSTDTQYF	TGTGCCAGCAGTGGTCAGGGGGGAAGCACAGATACGCAGTATTTT
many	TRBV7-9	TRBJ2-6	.	CASSLAGTGANVLTF	TGTGCCAGCAGCTTAGCAGGGACTGGGGCCAACGTCCTGACTTTC
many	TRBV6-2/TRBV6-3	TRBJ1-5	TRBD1	CASSPGTGKDQPQHF	TGTGCCAGCAGTCCAGGGACAGGGAAAGATCAGCCCCAGCATTTT
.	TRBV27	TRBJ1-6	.	CASSPRTAVSNSPLHF	TGTGCCAGCAGTCCCCGGACAGCCGTCTCGAATTCACCCCTCCACTTT
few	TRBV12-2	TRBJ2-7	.	CASRLGDGPVDF	TGTGCAAGTCGCTTAGGGGATGGACCGGTAGACTTC
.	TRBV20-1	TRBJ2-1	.	CSAEQQGRGYNEQFF	TGCAGTGCAGAACAGCAGGGGAGAGGATACAATGAGCAGTTCTTC
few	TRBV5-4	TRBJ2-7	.	CASSPGSDDEQYF	TGTGCCAGCAGCCCAGGGTCTGACGACGAGCAGTACTTC
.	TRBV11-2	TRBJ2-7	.	CASSSVLISYEQYF	TGTGCCAGCAGCTCCGTCCTGATCTCCTACGAGCAGTACTTC
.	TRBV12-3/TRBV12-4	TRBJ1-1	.	CASGQQENTEAFF	TGTGCCAGCGGACAACAGGAGAACACTGAAGCTTTCTTT
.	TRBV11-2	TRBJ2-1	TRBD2	CASSLESGTMYNEQFF	TGTGCCAGCAGCTTAGAAAGCGGGACTATGTACAATGAGCAGTTCTTC
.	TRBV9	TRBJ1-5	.	CASSVGYGGPSNQPQHF	TGTGCCAGCAGCGTAGGATATGGGGGACCTTCGAATCAGCCCCAGCATTTT
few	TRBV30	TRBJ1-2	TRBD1	CAWTNFQGVNYGYTF	TGTGCCTGGACCAATTTCCAGGGGGTGAACTATGGCTACACCTTC
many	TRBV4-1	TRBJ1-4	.	CASSRFQDEKLFF	TGCGCCAGCAGCCGGTTTCAGGACGAAAAACTGTTTTTT
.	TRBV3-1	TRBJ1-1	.	CASNREGHFSEAFF	TGTGCCAGCAACAGAGAGGGACACTTTTCCGAAGCTTTCTTT
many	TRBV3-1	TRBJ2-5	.	CASSQSWGAGRQETQYF	TGTGCCAGCAGCCAATCATGGGGTGCAGGCCGCCAAGAGACCCAGTACTTC
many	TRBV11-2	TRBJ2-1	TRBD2	CASRHGLAGFYEQFF	TGTGCCAGCAGACATGGACTAGCGGGGTTTTATGAGCAGTTCTTC
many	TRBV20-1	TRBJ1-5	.	CSPALSDQPQHF	TGCAGCCCAGCCCTTTCTGACCAGCCCCAGCATTTT
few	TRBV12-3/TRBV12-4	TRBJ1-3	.	CASTPLTGSGNTIYF	TGTGCCAGCACCCCCTTGACAGGCTCTGGAAACACCATATATTTT
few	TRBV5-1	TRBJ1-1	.	CASSFAGSSTEAFF	TGCGCCAGCAGCTTTGCAGGGTCGAGCACTGAAGCTTTCTTT
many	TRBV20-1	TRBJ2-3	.	CSARASNLGTDTQYF	TGCAGTGCTAGAGCTAGCAACTTAGGCACAGATACGCAGTATTTT
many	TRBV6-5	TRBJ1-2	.	CATGGAYGYTF	TGTGCCACCGGGGGAGCCTATGGCTACACCTTC
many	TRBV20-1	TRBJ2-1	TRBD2	CSAEPGGSSYNEQFF	TGCAGTGCCGAACCGGGGGGGAGCTCCTACAATGAGCAGTTCTTC
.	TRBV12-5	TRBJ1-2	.	CASGAGGEGYGYTF	TGTGCTAGTGGGGCCGGCGGGGAAGGCTATGGCTACACCTTC
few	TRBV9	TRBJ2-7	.	CASSEGGRPYEQYF	TGTGCCAGCAGCGAAGGGGGGCGCCCCTACGAGCAGTACTTC
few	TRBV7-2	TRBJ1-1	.	CASSYFGDTEAFF	TGTGCCAGCAGCTATTTTGGGGACACTGAAGCTTTCTTT
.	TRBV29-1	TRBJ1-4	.	CSVALFQGPEKLFF	TGCAGCGTCGCCTTATTTCAGGGTCCTGAAAAACTGTTTTTT
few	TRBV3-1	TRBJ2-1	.	CASSPLRETGVNNEQFF	TGTGCCAGCAGCCCTCTCCGGGAAACGGGGGTAAACAATGAGCAGTTCTTC
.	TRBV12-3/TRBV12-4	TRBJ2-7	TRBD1	CASSAGGYEQYF	TGTGCCAGCAGTGCAGGGGGCTACGAGCAGTACTTC
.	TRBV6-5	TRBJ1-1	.	CASSSLWGSIQNTEAFF	TGTGCCAGCAGTTCCCTATGGGGTAGTATACAGAACACTGAAGCTTTCTTT
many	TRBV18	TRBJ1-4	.	CASSLEPGEKLFF	TGTGCCAGCTCACTGGAGCCCGGCGAAAAACTGTTTTTT
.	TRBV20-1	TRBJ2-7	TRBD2	CSARDSGGAAYEQYF	TGCAGTGCTAGAGATTCGGGGGGGGCGGCCTACGAGCAGTACTTC
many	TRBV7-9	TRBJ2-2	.	CASSLPGLGVNTGELFF	TGTGCCAGCAGCCTCCCGGGACTCGGTGTGAACACCGGGGAGCTGTTTTTT
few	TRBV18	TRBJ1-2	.	CASTNVQGHDGYTF	TGTGCCAGCACGAACGTACAGGGTCACGATGGCTACACCTTC
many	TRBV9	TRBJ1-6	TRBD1	CASSETGQGVSPLHF	TGTGCCAGCAGCGAAACGGGACAGGGGGTTTCACCCCTCCACTTT
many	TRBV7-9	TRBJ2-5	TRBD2	CASSSSGTSAETQYF	TGTGCCAGCAGCTCCTCCGGGACTAGCGCAGAGACCCAGTACTTC
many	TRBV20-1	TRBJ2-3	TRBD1	CSANRGFTDTQYF	TGCAGTGCGAACAGGGGGTTTACAGATACGCAGTATTTT